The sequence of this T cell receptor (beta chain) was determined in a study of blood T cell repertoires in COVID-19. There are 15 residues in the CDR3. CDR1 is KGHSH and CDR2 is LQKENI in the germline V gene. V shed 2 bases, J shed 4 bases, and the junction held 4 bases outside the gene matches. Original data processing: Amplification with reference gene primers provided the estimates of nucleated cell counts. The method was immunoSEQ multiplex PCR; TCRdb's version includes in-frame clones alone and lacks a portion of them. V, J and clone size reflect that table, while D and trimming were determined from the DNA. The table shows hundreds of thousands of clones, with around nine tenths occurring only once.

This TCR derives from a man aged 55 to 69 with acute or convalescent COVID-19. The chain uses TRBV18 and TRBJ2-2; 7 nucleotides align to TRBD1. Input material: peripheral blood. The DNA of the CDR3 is TGTGCCAGCTCACCAGGACCAGGGGGCACCGGGGAGCTGTTTTTT. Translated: CASSPGPGGTGELFF.